This is a list of T cell receptor beta chains from one sample in a study of beta chain features in type 1 diabetes. Clones were sequenced by immunoSEQ multiplex PCR, and TCRdb holds only the in-frame ones, with some missing. The table has more than 150,000 clones, around an eighth seen once. Sequenced material: central memory CD4+ T cells from blood. The origin of the receptors is a woman under 30 in good health. Each CDR3 is given with its conserved first and last residue. D genes are given only for firm matches. Clone size appears in some rows only: once, few, many, or a class for an expanded clone.

J	D	V	size	DNA	CDR3
TRBJ1-2	-	TRBV5-4	-	TGTGCCAGCAGCAAACACAGGGCTGAGATCTATGGCTACACCTTC	CASSKHRAEIYGYTF
TRBJ2-1	-	TRBV29-1	-	TGCAGCGTTGAAGATCAAAGGAGCTCCTACAATGAGCAGTTCTTC	CSVEDQRSSYNEQFF
TRBJ1-1	-	TRBV19	-	TGTGCCAGTCAGAGGTTAACTGAAGCTTTCTTT	CASQRLTEAFF
TRBJ2-6	-	TRBV28	-	TGTGCCAGCAGCCGACAGCGCTCTGGGGCCAACGTCCTGACTTTC	CASSRQRSGANVLTF
TRBJ2-7	TRBD1	TRBV25-1	-	TGTGCCAGCAGTGGACAGGGAAAGTCCTACGAGCAGTACTTC	CASSGQGKSYEQYF
TRBJ2-7	-	TRBV10-3	-	TGTGCCATCAGGGGGACTCGCGGGTCCTACGAGCAGTACTTC	CAIRGTRGSYEQYF
TRBJ2-1	TRBD2	TRBV5-4	few	TGTGCCAGCAGCTTGGTGGGTTTGCGCGGGAGTCTTTCCTACAATGAGCAGTTCTTC	CASSLVGLRGSLSYNEQFF
TRBJ1-1	-	TRBV10-1	-	TGCGCCAGCAGTGACGGGGGGAGTGGCCTGAACACTGAAGCTTTCTTT	CASSDGGSGLNTEAFF
TRBJ1-1	-	TRBV28	-	TGTGCCAGCAGCGCCGAAGAGGGGAGGACTGAAGCTTTCTTT	CASSAEEGRTEAFF
TRBJ2-7	-	TRBV6-6	few	TGTGCCAGCAGTAGTCCGCGGGACCGATACTACGAGCAGTACTTC	CASSSPRDRYYEQYF
TRBJ2-5	-	TRBV18	-	TGTGCCAGCTCACCACTGTCGGGAGCAAATGAGCAGTACTTC	CASSPLSGANEQYF